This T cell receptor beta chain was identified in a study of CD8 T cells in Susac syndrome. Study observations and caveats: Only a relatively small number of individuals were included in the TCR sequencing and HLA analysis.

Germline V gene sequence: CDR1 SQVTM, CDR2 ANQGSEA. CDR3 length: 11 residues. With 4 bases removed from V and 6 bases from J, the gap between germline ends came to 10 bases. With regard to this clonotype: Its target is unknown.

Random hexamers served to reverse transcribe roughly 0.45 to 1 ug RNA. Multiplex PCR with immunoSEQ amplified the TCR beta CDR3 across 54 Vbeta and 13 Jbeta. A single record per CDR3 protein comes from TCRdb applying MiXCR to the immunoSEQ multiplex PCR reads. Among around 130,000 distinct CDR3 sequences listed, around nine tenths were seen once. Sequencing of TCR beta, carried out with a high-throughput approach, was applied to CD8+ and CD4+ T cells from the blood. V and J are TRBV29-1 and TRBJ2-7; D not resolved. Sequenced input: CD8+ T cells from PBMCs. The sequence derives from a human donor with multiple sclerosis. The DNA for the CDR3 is TGCAGCGTTGGAGGAACGGGCGAGCAGTACTTC. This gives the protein CSVGGTGEQYF.